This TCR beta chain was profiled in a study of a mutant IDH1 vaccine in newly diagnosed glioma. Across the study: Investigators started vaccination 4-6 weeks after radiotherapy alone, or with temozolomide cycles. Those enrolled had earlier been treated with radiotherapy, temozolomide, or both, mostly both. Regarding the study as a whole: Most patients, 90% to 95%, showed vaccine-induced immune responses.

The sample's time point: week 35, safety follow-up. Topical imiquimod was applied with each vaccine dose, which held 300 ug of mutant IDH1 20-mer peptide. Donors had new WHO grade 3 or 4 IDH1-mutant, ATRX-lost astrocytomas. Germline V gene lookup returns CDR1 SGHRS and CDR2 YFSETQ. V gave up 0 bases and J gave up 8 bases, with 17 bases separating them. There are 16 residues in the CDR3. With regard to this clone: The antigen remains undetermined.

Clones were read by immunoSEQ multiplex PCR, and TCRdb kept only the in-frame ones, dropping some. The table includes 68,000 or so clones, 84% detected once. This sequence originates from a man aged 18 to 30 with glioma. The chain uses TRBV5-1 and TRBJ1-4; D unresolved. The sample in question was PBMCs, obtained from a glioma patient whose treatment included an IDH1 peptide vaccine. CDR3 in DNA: TGCGCCAGCAGCTTGGGTGGGCGTTTCTCTTTGGAAAAACTGTTTTTT. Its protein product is CASSLGGRFSLEKLFF.